The rows below give T cell receptor beta chains drawn from one sample of a study of T cell repertoires in cytomegalovirus infection. TCRdb re-called the reads through MiXCR, storing one row per CDR3 protein. This sample has roughly 920,000 distinct CDR3 sequences; less than 40% occur once, and the top ten carry over 11%. Antigens of these TCRs are unknown. This specimen consisted of cultured CD8+ T cells from PBMCs, obtained from culture after CMV antigen stimulation. Receptors were obtained from a human donor in good health (CMV status not recorded). Some clones in this sample may be carry-over from other donors' samples. Each CDR3 is given with its conserved first and last residue. Fields, in order: D gene, clone size, J gene, V gene, CDR3 DNA, CDR3 protein. The D gene is left open where the match is weak. Expanded clones are given a class, and other clones once, few, many or no size at all.

>NA|NA|TRBJ1-2|TRBV19
TGTGCCAGTAGTATAGATTCGGGAGGCCCTATCTCCTACACCTTC
CASSIDSGGPISYTF
>TRBD1|many|TRBJ2-1|TRBV19
TGTGCCAGTAGTATACCCGTGGGACAGGGGGCGTACAATGAGCAGTTCTTC
CASSIPVGQGAYNEQFF
>NA|few|TRBJ2-6|TRBV12-3/TRBV12-4
TGTGCCAGCAGCTATGGGGCAGGACCATCTGGGGCCAACGTCCTGACTTTC
CASSYGAGPSGANVLTF
>TRBD1|few|TRBJ1-3|TRBV7-2
TGTGCCAGCAGCCAGACAGGGGTCGGAAACACCATATATTTT
CASSQTGVGNTIYF
>NA|NA|TRBJ2-1|TRBV2
TGTGCCAGCGGGGTCTTCGAGTACAATGAGCAGTTCTTC
CASGVFEYNEQFF
>NA|NA|TRBJ1-1|TRBV4-1
TGCGCCAGCAGCCAAGAACTGTTGGCTGAAGCTTTCTTT
CASSQELLAEAFF
>NA|NA|TRBJ2-4|TRBV27
TGTGCCAGCAGTCCGGGGGAATGGGGGAAAGCCAAAAACATTCAGTACTTC
CASSPGEWGKAKNIQYF
>TRBD2|once|TRBJ2-3|TRBV6-8
TGTGCCAGCCCTCAGAGCGGGGGGGGGGATACGCAGTATTTT
CASPQSGGGDTQYF
>TRBD2|few|TRBJ2-1|TRBV27
TGTGCCAGCACCTCGGGGGGGGGCGATGAGCAGTTCTTC
CASTSGGGDEQFF
>TRBD1|many|TRBJ1-2|TRBV7-9
TGTGCCAGCAGCTACCAGGGGGATGACTATGGCTACACCTTC
CASSYQGDDYGYTF
>TRBD1|NA|TRBJ1-6|TRBV7-9
TGTGCCAGCAGCCGGACAGGGGGCGGTTCACCCCTCCACTTT
CASSRTGGGSPLHF
>TRBD1|NA|TRBJ2-1|TRBV6-1
TGTGCCAGCAGTTTGGGACAGGGGACTGAGCAGTTCTTC
CASSLGQGTEQFF
>NA|NA|TRBJ1-2|TRBV5-6
TGTGCCAGCAAAACAGGGAACGTCTTCTATGGCTACACCTTC
CASKTGNVFYGYTF